Below, 17 T cell receptor beta chains from the same sample are listed, as sequenced in a study of metastatic and nonmetastatic thyroid tumors. TCRdb used MiXCR to call clones anew from the PCR reads. The repertoire holds approximately 28,000 clones, with about 24% as singletons. Thyroid surgery was performed in patients who had received no treatment beforehand. Specimen: blood. Receptor source: a female donor with papillary thyroid cancer or a benign thyroid nodule (not recorded which). Some clones in this sample may be carry-over from other donors' samples.

This rearrangement joins TRBV7-2 to TRBJ1-1; tentative D call: TRBD1 (5 bases). The germline V gene encodes CDR1 SGHTA and CDR2 FQGNSA. Trimming took off 2 bases at V and 8 bases at J, with 12 bases between the two ends. The CDR3 has 13 residues. The CDR3 sequence: CASSLYETAEAFF. The CDR3 DNA is TGTGCCAGCAGCTTATATGAGACAGCCGAAGCTTTCTTT.

On this clone itself: Sequence at one end of the junction differs from germline and may be a read error. This chain uses TRBV27 with TRBJ2-2; D gene unclear. This CDR3 region has 13 residues. Germline lookup yields CDR1 MNHEY and CDR2 SMNVEV (reference sequence). For the CDR3, the DNA is TGTGCCAGCATTTTACGGCGGTCCGGGGAGCTGTTTTTT. This codes for CASILRRSGELFF.

This clone was picked up many times. The chain joins TRBV28 to TRBJ2-2; D possibly corresponds to TRBD2 (5 bases). This CDR3 is built from 13 residues. Between the trimmed V and J ends, which lost 3 bases and 9 bases, there was a span of 11 bases. CDR1 and CDR2 (germline): MDHEN, SYDVKM. DNA of the CDR3: TGTGCCAGCAGTTTCCGGGGATCCAGGGAGCTGTTTTTT. This translates into CASSFRGSRELFF.

This clone was observed a few times. V usage is TRBV6-1 and J usage is TRBJ2-2; tentative D call: TRBD1 (6 bases). The CDR3 has 13 amino acids. In germline, CDR1 is MNHNS, CDR2 SASEGT. The chain's CDR3 is CVIPKAGQGELFF. The CDR3 coding sequence is TGTGTCATCCCGAAGGCCGGACAGGGGGAGCTGTTTTTT.

At least ten counts were recorded for this clone. The V gene is TRBV29-1, the J gene TRBJ1-1; no reliable D call. The CDR3 extends over 12 amino acids. CDR1 SQVTM and CDR2 ANQGSEA come from the germline V gene. V shed 4 bases and J shed 3 bases, with 9 bases lying between them. The CDR3 sequence: CSVGEGDTEAFF. The CDR3 DNA follows: TGCAGCGTTGGTGAGGGAGACACTGAAGCTTTCTTT.

The J gene is TRBJ1-4, the V gene TRBV19, with unresolved D. From germline, CDR1 is LNHDA and CDR2 SQIVND (reference sequence). The CDR3 contains 12 residues. Trimming left V 5 bases short and J 3 bases short, with 4 bases between. The CDR3 region is CASSQSNEKLFF. DNA of the CDR3: TGTGCCAGTAGTCAGTCTAATGAAAAACTGTTTTTT.

In its sample, this clone was seen many times. Being one base from a much bigger clone, this may be a read error. V and J are TRBV20-1 and TRBJ1-5; no definite D call. Germline V gives CDR1 DFQATT, CDR2 SNEGSKA (reference sequence). V lost 3 bases, J lost 6 bases, and 12 bases lay in between. The CDR3 covers 13 residues. The chain's CDR3 is CSASKGFGQPQHF. CDR3 nucleotide sequence: TGCAGTGCTAGTAAGGGTTTTGGTCAGCCCCAGCATTTT.

The gene calls are TRBV4-1 and TRBJ2-7; 11 bases are a match to TRBD1. Germline V gene sequence: CDR1 MGHRA, CDR2 YSYEKL. Trimming at V came to 0 bases and at J to 3 bases, leaving 4 bases not matched to a gene. The CDR3 spans 16 residues. CDR3 amino acids: CASSQDSGTGGYEQYF. The CDR3 DNA reads as TGCGCCAGCAGCCAAGATTCCGGGACAGGGGGCTACGAGCAGTACTTC.

Many counts were recorded for this clone. The V and J genes are TRBV7-2 and TRBJ1-1, with D possibly TRBD1 on 6 matching bases. Germline CDR1 is SGHTA and CDR2 is FQGNSA. The CDR3 sequence is 15 residues long. V gave up 5 bases and J gave up 3 bases, with 16 bases separating them. Here the CDR3 reads CASSPRQGRYTEAFF. Written as DNA, the CDR3 is TGTGCCAGCAGCCCTCGGCAGGGGCGGTACACTGAAGCTTTCTTT.

The chain combines TRBV20-1 with TRBJ2-7; TRBD2 matches 9 bases. The germline CDR1 and CDR2 sequences are DFQATT and SNEGSKA (reference sequence). V lost 1 base to trimming and J lost 10 bases; unmatched junction nucleotides: 14. The CDR3 has 15 residues. DNA for the CDR3: TGCAGTGCTAGAGTCCTCGGCGGGAGGGCCCTCGATCAGTACTTC. This sequence encodes CSARVLGGRALDQYF.

This clone was detected many times. Possible read error: a much larger clone is one base away. The sample contains more than one DNA sequence encoding this CDR3. This CDR3 reads CASSFSASGTDTQYF. The CDR3 DNA is TGTGCCAGCAGCTTTTCGGCTAGCGGTACAGATACGCAGTATTTT. The genes are TRBV7-2 and TRBJ2-3; 7 bases match TRBD2. With 3 bases clipped from V and 3 bases from J, the junction kept 6 bases outside the gene matches. The CDR3 consists of 15 residues. Per the germline V gene, CDR1 is SGHTA and CDR2 is FQGNSA.

At least ten counts were recorded for this clone. The rearrangement uses TRBV18 and TRBJ1-1; D uncertain. This CDR3 spans 15 amino acids. Germline V gene data show CDR1 as KGHSH and CDR2 as LQKENI. Trimming removed 2 bases from V and 0 bases from J, with 10 bases in between. As DNA, the CDR3 is TGTGCCAGCTCACCATCTCAAGTGGTGAACACTGAAGCTTTCTTT. Translation gives CASSPSQVVNTEAFF.

This clone was counted at least ten times. This chain connects TRBV7-2 to TRBJ1-1, with D uncertain. In germline, CDR1 is SGHTA, CDR2 FQGNSA. The CDR3 sequence is 14 residues long. The V end was cut by 4 bases, the J end by 0 bases, with 9 bases between. The CDR3 nucleotides read TGTGCCAGCAGCTCCCCCGGCATGAACACTGAAGCTTTCTTT. It encodes CASSSPGMNTEAFF.

This clone counts as medium-sized. J is TRBJ1-2 and V is TRBV6-2 or TRBV6-3; tentative D call: TRBD1 (6 bases). The CDR3 contains 14 residues. Germline assignment: CDR1 MNHEY and CDR2 SVGEGT. V was pared by 6 bases and J by 4 bases, with 15 bases between. This CDR3 reads CASRNVGAPYGYTF. The CDR3 DNA is TGTGCCAGCAGGAACGTGGGGGCCCCCTATGGCTACACCTTC.

V is TRBV30 and J is TRBJ1-2; D uncertain. The CDR3 covers 12 residues. The germline CDR1 and CDR2 sequences are GTSNPN and SVGIG (reference sequence). Trimming shortened V by 8 bases and J by 6 bases, and 16 bases separated the two germline ends. CDR3 loop: CAHNDGGNGYTF. In DNA, the CDR3 is TGTGCCCATAACGACGGCGGGAATGGCTACACCTTC.

This clone is medium-sized (0.01 to 0.1%). This chain uses TRBV6-2 or TRBV6-3 with TRBJ2-7; 7 nucleotides line up with TRBD2. The CDR3 has 13 amino acids. Germline CDR1 and CDR2: MNHEY and SVGEGT. V was clipped by 4 bases and J by 2 bases; unmatched bases: 2. CDR3 protein: CASSWGGAYEQYF. The DNA for the CDR3 is TGTGCCAGCAGTTGGGGGGGGGCCTACGAGCAGTACTTC.

This clone showed up just a few times. The rearrangement joins TRBV6-5 to TRBJ2-1; 11 bases line up with TRBD2. This CDR3 is 17 amino acids long. The V gene end was trimmed by 6 bases and the J gene end by 8 bases; junction bases not matched to a gene: 15. Germline assignment: CDR1 MNHEY and CDR2 SVGAGI. The chain's CDR3 is CASSPTSGSLMVDEQFF. The CDR3 DNA reads TGTGCCAGCAGCCCCACTAGCGGGAGCCTTATGGTCGATGAGCAGTTCTTC.